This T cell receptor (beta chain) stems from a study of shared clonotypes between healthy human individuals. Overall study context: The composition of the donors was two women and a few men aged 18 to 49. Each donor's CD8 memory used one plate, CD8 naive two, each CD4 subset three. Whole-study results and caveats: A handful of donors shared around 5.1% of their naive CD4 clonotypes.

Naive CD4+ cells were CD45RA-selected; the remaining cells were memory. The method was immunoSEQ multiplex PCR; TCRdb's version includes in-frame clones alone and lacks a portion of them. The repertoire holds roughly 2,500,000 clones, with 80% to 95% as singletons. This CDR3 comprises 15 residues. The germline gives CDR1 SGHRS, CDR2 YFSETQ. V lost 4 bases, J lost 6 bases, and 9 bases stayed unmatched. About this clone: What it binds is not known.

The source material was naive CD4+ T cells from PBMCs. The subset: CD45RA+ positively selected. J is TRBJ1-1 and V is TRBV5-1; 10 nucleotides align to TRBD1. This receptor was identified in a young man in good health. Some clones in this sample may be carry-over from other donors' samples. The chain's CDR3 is CASSVGDRGRPEAFF. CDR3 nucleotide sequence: TGCGCCAGCAGCGTGGGGGACAGGGGCCGCCCTGAAGCTTTCTTT.